This is a list of T cell receptor beta chains from one sample in a study of T cell repertoires in cytomegalovirus infection. These receptors have no known antigen. TCRdb ran MiXCR on the reads and lists one entry per CDR3 protein. The sample records some 560,000 distinct CDR3 sequences, roughly 42% being singletons. Sequences were derived from cultured PBMCs, sampled from culture after CMV antigen stimulation. The receptors stem from a human donor in good health (CMV status not recorded). Some clones in this sample may be carry-over from other donors' samples. The CDR3 runs from the conserved cysteine through the conserved F or W. A D gene is named only where the DNA matches it firmly. Rows give clone size only sometimes, using once, few, many, or a class for an expanded clone.

v_call,d_call,clone_size,j_call,cdr3_aa,cdr3_nt
TRBV7-2,NA,few,TRBJ1-3,CASSLEGGNSGNTIYF,TGTGCCAGCAGCTTAGAAGGGGGAAACTCTGGAAACACCATATATTTT
TRBV12-3/TRBV12-4,TRBD1,NA,TRBJ1-1,CAIRGRMNTEAVF,TGTGCCATCAGGGGGCGGATGAACACTGAAGCTGTCTTT
TRBV20-1,NA,NA,TRBJ2-1,CSARDLSRTYNEQFF,TGCAGTGCTAGAGATCTCAGTCGAACCTACAATGAGCAGTTCTTC
TRBV5-1,NA,once,TRBJ2-5,CASSLMTGPQETQYF,TGCGCCAGCAGCTTGATGACAGGCCCCCAAGAGACCCAGTACTTC
TRBV2,NA,NA,TRBJ1-1,CASSELRQNTEAFF,TGTGCCAGCAGTGAACTTCGGCAGAACACTGAAGCTTTCTTT
TRBV3-1,NA,few,TRBJ1-1,CASSQLDTEAFF,TGTGCCAGCAGCCAATTGGACACTGAAGCTTTCTTT
TRBV7-4,NA,NA,TRBJ2-1,CASGMGIRNEQFF,TGTGCCAGCGGTATGGGTATTAGAAATGAGCAGTTCTTC
TRBV7-2,NA,few,TRBJ2-4,CASSLSWGASGNIQYF,TGTGCCAGCAGCCTATCATGGGGGGCCTCAGGAAACATTCAGTACTTC
TRBV7-2,NA,many,TRBJ1-3,CASSFRQAKGNTIYF,TGTGCCAGCAGCTTCAGGCAGGCTAAAGGAAACACCATATATTTT
TRBV19,NA,NA,TRBJ1-5,CASSYDETPNQPQHF,TGTGCCAGTAGTTACGATGAGACACCCAATCAGCCCCAGCATTTT
TRBV4-1,TRBD1,few,TRBJ2-7,CASSQDPGQGLSYEQYF,TGCGCCAGCAGCCAAGATCCGGGACAGGGCCTCTCCTACGAGCAGTACTTC
TRBV6-6,NA,NA,TRBJ2-1,CASTTFAGPGNEQFF,TGTGCCAGCACTACTTTTGCGGGGCCGGGAAATGAGCAGTTCTTC
TRBV19,TRBD1,few,TRBJ2-2,CASTTGPNTGELFF,TGTGCCAGTACGACAGGGCCGAACACCGGGGAGCTGTTTTTT
TRBV20-1,TRBD1,once,TRBJ2-1,CSAGQGAGEQFF,TGCAGTGCTGGACAGGGGGCGGGTGAGCAGTTCTTC
TRBV6-6,TRBD2,few,TRBJ2-3,CASRRPLAGGTDTQYF,TGTGCCAGCAGACGTCCGCTAGCGGGGGGCACAGATACGCAGTATTTT
TRBV12-3/TRBV12-4,NA,many,TRBJ1-1,CASSLLGRGEAFF,TGTGCCAGCAGTTTACTGGGGCGCGGTGAAGCTTTCTTT
TRBV2,NA,NA,TRBJ2-1,CASSQSPIGGGSEQFF,TGTGCCAGCAGCCAAAGTCCCATAGGTGGGGGTTCTGAGCAGTTCTTC
TRBV4-1,NA,few,TRBJ1-3,CASSQSRGSGNTIYF,TGCGCCAGCAGCCAGTCCAGAGGCTCTGGAAACACCATATATTTT
TRBV7-2,NA,many,TRBJ2-3,CASSLSHPDTQYF,TGTGCCAGCAGCCTATCCCACCCAGATACGCAGTATTTT
TRBV4-1,TRBD2,few,TRBJ2-7,CASSQGSGGYEQYF,TGCGCCAGCAGCCAAGGTAGCGGGGGGTACGAGCAGTACTTC
TRBV20-1,NA,NA,TRBJ1-1,CSASMGATEAFF,TGCAGTGCTAGTATGGGGGCAACTGAAGCTTTCTTT
TRBV18,TRBD1,NA,TRBJ1-5,CASSPGNRGYSNQPQHF,TGTGCCAGCTCACCAGGGAACAGGGGGTATAGCAATCAGCCCCAGCATTTT
TRBV10-3,NA,NA,TRBJ1-2,CAISESQVNYGYTF,TGTGCCATCAGTGAATCTCAGGTGAACTATGGCTACACCTTC
TRBV7-2,TRBD1,many,TRBJ2-7,CASSVRTGYEQYF,TGTGCCAGCAGCGTACGGACAGGGTACGAGCAGTACTTC
TRBV2,TRBD1,NA,TRBJ2-3,CASSVQGASDTQYF,TGTGCCAGCAGTGTTCAGGGGGCGTCAGATACGCAGTATTTT
TRBV6-5,TRBD2,NA,TRBJ2-1,CASSSIAGRVDREQFF,TGTGCCAGCAGTTCCATAGCGGGGAGGGTTGACCGGGAGCAGTTCTTC
TRBV6-2/TRBV6-3,NA,NA,TRBJ2-3,CASSRSTGYSDTQYF,TGTGCCAGCAGCCGTAGTACAGGCTACTCAGATACGCAGTATTTT
TRBV4-3,TRBD2,few,TRBJ2-3,CASSQGSIAGGDTQYF,TGCGCCAGCAGCCAAGGATCCATAGCGGGCGGCGATACGCAGTATTTT
TRBV2,NA,NA,TRBJ2-7,CASTRTAQGEQYF,TGTGCCAGCACCCGGACAGCCCAAGGCGAGCAGTACTTC
TRBV7-8,NA,few,TRBJ1-1,CASSLHSMNTEAFF,TGTGCCAGCAGCTTACACAGCATGAACACTGAAGCTTTCTTT
TRBV7-6,NA,few,TRBJ2-2,CASTRVGVGELFF,TGTGCCAGCACTCGGGTGGGCGTCGGGGAGCTGTTTTTT
TRBV7-9,NA,many,TRBJ2-1,CASSRRDTTYNEQFF,TGTGCCAGCAGTCGCCGGGACACGACCTACAATGAGCAGTTCTTC
TRBV2,TRBD1,many,TRBJ2-6,CASSVLGQGANVLTF,TGTGCCAGCAGTGTCTTGGGACAGGGGGCCAACGTCCTGACTTTC
TRBV15,NA,NA,TRBJ1-1,CATSRVQGEAFF,TGTGCCACCAGCAGAGTCCAGGGTGAAGCTTTCTTT
TRBV7-2,TRBD2,NA,TRBJ2-3,CASSRRLLARTDTQYF,TGTGCCAGCAGCCGCCGATTACTAGCGCGCACAGATACGCAGTATTTT
TRBV12-3/TRBV12-4,TRBD1,NA,TRBJ1-1,CASSFGEGRGRTEAFF,TGTGCCAGCAGTTTTGGGGAAGGCAGGGGGCGTACTGAAGCTTTCTTT
TRBV28,TRBD1,NA,TRBJ1-4,CASSQLGQAVEKLFF,TGTGCCAGCAGTCAGCTCGGACAGGCTGTTGAAAAACTGTTTTTT
TRBV6-2/TRBV6-3,TRBD2,once,TRBJ2-7,CASSPARAGVSDEQYF,TGTGCCAGCAGCCCCGCTAGGGCGGGAGTGTCCGACGAGCAGTACTTC
TRBV19,NA,NA,TRBJ2-2,CASSIEVRGELFF,TGTGCCAGTAGTATAGAGGTCCGCGGGGAGCTGTTTTTT
TRBV5-5,NA,NA,TRBJ1-1,CASSWGDASTEAFF,TGTGCCAGCAGCTGGGGGGATGCATCCACTGAAGCTTTCTTT
TRBV7-2,NA,few,TRBJ2-7,CASSLRGSTYEQYF,TGTGCCAGCAGCTTGAGGGGATCCACCTACGAGCAGTACTTC
TRBV6-1,TRBD1,few,TRBJ2-3,CASSEQSTGIGTQYF,TGTGCCAGCAGTGAACAGTCGACAGGGATAGGTACGCAGTATTTT
TRBV7-2,NA,few,TRBJ2-5,CASTPDRGGTQYF,TGTGCCAGCACCCCCGACAGAGGGGGGACCCAGTACTTC
TRBV11-2,NA,few,TRBJ2-1,CASSWPSWDNEQFF,TGTGCCAGCAGCTGGCCCTCTTGGGACAATGAGCAGTTCTTC
TRBV7-9,TRBD1,NA,TRBJ2-5,CASSPQGAQETQYF,TGTGCCAGCAGCCCCCAGGGGGCTCAAGAGACCCAGTACTTC